Following are 16 T cell receptor beta chains from one sample sequenced in a study of OX40 agonist ivuxolimab in advanced cancers. Sequencing used immunoSEQ multiplex PCR; TCRdb keeps in-frame clones, though not all of them. The sample carries roughly 120,000 clones, under 95% recorded once. This sample comprised CD4+ or CD8+ T cells sorted from blood, obtained in a trial of the OX40 agonist ivuxolimab. Receptors were obtained from an adult with an advanced solid tumor such as melanoma, head and neck, liver or kidney cancer.

This clone was recorded once. This chain uses TRBV13 with TRBJ2-7; 10 bases fit TRBD1. J lost 3 bases, V lost 6 bases, and 2 bases had no gene match. This CDR3 region has 13 residues. Germline assignment: CDR1 PRHDT and CDR2 FYEKMQ (reference sequence). The DNA of the CDR3 is TGTGCCAGCAGGAGGACAGGGGGCTACGAGCAGTACTTC. Translation: CASRRTGGYEQYF. Full variable domain (missing parts from reference TRBV13 and TRBJ2-7): AAGVIQSPRHLIKEKRETATLKCYPIPRHDTVYWYQQGPGQDPQFLISFYEKMQSDKGSIPDRFSAQQFSDYHSELNMSSLELGDSALYFCASRRTGGYEQYFGPGTRLTVT.

The J gene is TRBJ2-1, the V gene TRBV29-1, with 12 bases matching TRBD1. Trimming removed 7 bases from V and 7 bases from J; junction bases left unmatched: 8. This CDR3 has 14 amino acids. Germline V CDR1 and CDR2: SQVTM, ANQGSEA. The CDR3 sequence is CSGEGQGARNEQFF. CDR3 nucleotides: TGCAGCGGGGAGGGACAGGGGGCCCGGAATGAGCAGTTCTTC.

This chain links TRBV28 with TRBJ2-4; 7 bases line up with TRBD2. Trimming at V came to 3 bases and at J to 1 base, leaving 3 bases not matched to a gene. CDR3 length: 15 residues. Germline V lookup: CDR1 MDHEN, CDR2 SYDVKM. Here the CDR3 reads CASSFGRGAKNIQYF. CDR3 DNA: TGTGCCAGCAGTTTTGGGCGGGGGGCCAAAAACATTCAGTACTTC. The variable domain in full, completed from reference TRBV28 and TRBJ2-4, reads DVKVTQSSRYLVKRTGEKVFLECVQDMDHENMFWYRQDPGLGLRLIYFSYDVKMKEKGDIPEGYSVSREKKERFSLILESASTNQTSMYLCASSFGRGAKNIQYFGAGTRLSVL.

The J gene is TRBJ2-7, the V gene TRBV6-1; 7 positions match TRBD1. Germline CDR1 MNHNS, CDR2 SASEGT. CDR3 length: 16 amino acids. With 3 bases clipped from V and 2 bases from J, the junction kept 10 bases outside the gene matches. Here the CDR3 DNA reads TGTGCCAGCAGTGATAACGTCAGGGGGATTCCCTACGAGCAGTACTTC. Translation: CASSDNVRGIPYEQYF.

The CDR3 DNA reads TGCGCCAGCAGCCAAGATATTTTCCGGGGACAACATTATCAGCCCCAGCATTTT. It codes for CASSQDIFRGQHYQPQHF. The rearrangement uses TRBV4-1 and TRBJ1-5, with D possibly TRBD1 on 6 matching bases. Germline assignment: CDR1 MGHRA and CDR2 YSYEKL. V lost 0 bases to trimming and J lost 5 bases, with 20 bases between them. This CDR3 comprises 18 residues.

This clone was detected only once. Here the CDR3 DNA reads TGTGCCAGCTCGGCGGGGTTCCAAGGCAATCAGCCCCAGCATTTT. Residues: CASSAGFQGNQPQHF. The chain joins TRBV18 to TRBJ1-5; no firm D call. This CDR3 is 15 amino acids long. The ends were cut back, 6 bases at V and 2 bases at J, with 14 bases in the middle. CDR1 and CDR2 (germline): KGHSH, LQKENI.

The rearrangement joins TRBV30 to TRBJ2-5; D is tentatively TRBD1 or TRBD2 (5 bases each). The CDR3 extends over 14 amino acids. Trimming left V 1 base short and J 4 bases short, with 13 bases between. Germline V gives CDR1 GTSNPN, CDR2 SVGIG (reference sequence). The chain's CDR3 is CAWSDDTGRETQYF. CDR3 DNA: TGTGCCTGGAGTGACGATACGGGACGAGAGACCCAGTACTTC.

The gene calls are TRBV7-3 and TRBJ2-7; 8 bases are shared with TRBD1. The V segment lost 4 bases and the J segment 6 bases; nucleotides outside the gene matches: 11. CDR3 size: 15 residues. The germline V gene has CDR1 SGHTA and CDR2 FQGTGA. CDR3 DNA sequence: TGTGCCAGCAGCTCACTACCGGACAGGGCCGTCGAGCAGTACTTC. Translated, it gives CASSSLPDRAVEQYF.

The chain joins TRBV7-2 to TRBJ2-4, with 11 nucleotides matching TRBD2. V gave up 4 bases and J gave up 5 bases; unmatched junction bases: 13. From germline, CDR1 is SGHTA and CDR2 FQGNSA. This CDR3 contains 18 residues. The CDR3 loop is CASSSGLAEAPTQNIQYF. The CDR3 coding sequence is TGTGCCAGCAGCTCGGGACTAGCGGAGGCCCCTACACAAAACATTCAGTACTTC.

The sample holds one count of this clone. The chain joins TRBV7-3 to TRBJ2-5; 7 nucleotides align to TRBD1. The V gene end was trimmed by 6 bases and the J gene end by 2 bases; junction bases not matched to a gene: 12. This CDR3 has 16 amino acids. Germline values: CDR1 SGHTA, CDR2 FQGTGA. The CDR3 bases are TGTGCCAGCAGTCGGGGACAGTTGGAAGCTCAAGAGACCCAGTACTTC. Its translation is CASSRGQLEAQETQYF.

The V and J genes are TRBV7-9 and TRBJ1-3; D is uncertain. Trimming pared 8 bases from V and 0 bases from J, leaving 8 bases between. This CDR3 spans 13 amino acids. Germline V CDR1 and CDR2: SEHNR, FQNEAQ (reference sequence). Written as DNA, the CDR3 is TGTGCCAGCGATCTCGTCTCTGGAAACACCATATATTTT. Encoded protein: CASDLVSGNTIYF.

The V and J genes are TRBV19 and TRBJ2-7; TRBD1 agrees at 12 bases. The CDR3 covers 15 residues. Germline V CDR1 and CDR2: LNHDA, SQIVND (reference sequence). The junction had 8 bases not matched to a gene; V was cut back by 6 bases and J by 5 bases. The DNA of the CDR3 is TGTGCCAGTAGGCCCGGGACAGGGGGCGCGGACGAGCAGTACTTC. Translation gives CASRPGTGGADEQYF.

V gene TRBV10-3 combines with J gene TRBJ2-3; 8 bases are shared with TRBD2. Germline lookup yields CDR1 ENHRY and CDR2 SYGVKD. Unmatched junction bases numbered 10, after V lost 2 bases and J lost 3 bases. The CDR3 sequence is 17 residues long. CDR3 bases: TGTGCCATCAGTGAGGGTGTATCGGGAGGGAGGACAGATACGCAGTATTTT. It yields the protein CAISEGVSGGRTDTQYF.

The CDR3 bases are TGTGCCAGCAGTTCGGGGGCGGGAGATACGCAGTATTTT. It is translated as CASSSGAGDTQYF. The V call is TRBV27, the J call TRBJ2-3; D possibly uses TRBD1 or TRBD2 (6 bases each). The CDR3 runs 13 residues. The V end was cut by 4 bases, the J end by 5 bases, with 10 bases between. Germline V gives CDR1 MNHEY, CDR2 SMNVEV (reference sequence).

About this clone itself: Sequence at one end of the junction differs from germline and may be a read error. The chain combines TRBV7-2 with TRBJ2-2; 9 bases fit TRBD2. Germline V gene sequence: CDR1 SGHTA, CDR2 FQGNSA. The CDR3 runs to 15 residues. The CDR3 coding sequence is TGTGCCAGCCGCTTAGGGGGACTAGCAGCCGGGGAGCTGTTTTTT. Translation: CASRLGGLAAGELFF.

Only one count was recorded for this clone. The chain has TRBV18 and TRBJ1-5; tentative D call: TRBD1 (6 bases). Trimming shortened V by 3 bases and J by 2 bases, and 14 bases separated the two germline ends. CDR1 and CDR2 from the germline V gene are KGHSH and LQKENI. The CDR3 has 16 amino acids. The CDR3 sequence: CASSPEGGRGNQPQHF. CDR3 nucleotide sequence: TGTGCCAGCTCACCGGAGGGGGGGCGAGGCAATCAGCCCCAGCATTTT.